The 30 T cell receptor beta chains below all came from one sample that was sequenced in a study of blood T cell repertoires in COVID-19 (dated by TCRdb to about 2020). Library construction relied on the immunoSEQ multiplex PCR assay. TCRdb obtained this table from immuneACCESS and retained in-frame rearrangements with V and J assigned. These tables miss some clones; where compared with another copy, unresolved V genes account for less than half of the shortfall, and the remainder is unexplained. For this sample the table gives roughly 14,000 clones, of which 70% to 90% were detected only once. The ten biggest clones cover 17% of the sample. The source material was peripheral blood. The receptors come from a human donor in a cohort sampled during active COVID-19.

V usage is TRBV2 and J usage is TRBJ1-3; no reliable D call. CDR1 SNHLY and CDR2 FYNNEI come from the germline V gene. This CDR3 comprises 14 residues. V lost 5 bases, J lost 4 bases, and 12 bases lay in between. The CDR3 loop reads CASSIEGGGNTIYF. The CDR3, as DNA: TGTGCCAGCAGTATCGAGGGTGGCGGAAACACCATATATTTT.

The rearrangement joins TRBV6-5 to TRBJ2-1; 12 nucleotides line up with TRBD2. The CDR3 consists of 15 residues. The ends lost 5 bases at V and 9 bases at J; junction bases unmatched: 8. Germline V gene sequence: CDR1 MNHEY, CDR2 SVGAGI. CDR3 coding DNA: TGTGCCAGCAGTAGACCTAGCGGGGGGGCGATTGAGCAGTTCTTC. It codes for CASSRPSGGAIEQFF.

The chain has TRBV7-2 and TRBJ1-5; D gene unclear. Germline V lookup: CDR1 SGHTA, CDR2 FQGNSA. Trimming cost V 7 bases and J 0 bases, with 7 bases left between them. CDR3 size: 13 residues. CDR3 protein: CASTVGSNQPQHF. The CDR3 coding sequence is TGTGCCAGCACCGTCGGTAGCAATCAGCCCCAGCATTTT.

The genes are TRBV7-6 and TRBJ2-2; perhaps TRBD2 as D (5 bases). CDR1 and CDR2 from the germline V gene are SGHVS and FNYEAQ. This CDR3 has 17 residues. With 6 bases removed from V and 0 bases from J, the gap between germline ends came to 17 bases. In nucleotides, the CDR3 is TGTGCCAGCAGGCTAGGGAGTAGGACTTCGAACACCGGGGAGCTGTTTTTT. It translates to CASRLGSRTSNTGELFF. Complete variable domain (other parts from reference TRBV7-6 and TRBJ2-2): GAGVSQSPRYKVTKRGQDVALRCDPISGHVSLYWYRQALGQGPEFLTYFNYEAQQDKSGLPNDRFSAERPEGSISTLTIQRTEQRDSAMYRCASRLGSRTSNTGELFFGEGSRLTVL.

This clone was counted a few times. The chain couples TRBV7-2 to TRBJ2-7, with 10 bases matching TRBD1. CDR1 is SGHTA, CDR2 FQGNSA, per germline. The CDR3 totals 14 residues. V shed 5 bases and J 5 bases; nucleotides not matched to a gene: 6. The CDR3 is CASSRGTGVHEQYF. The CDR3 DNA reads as TGTGCCAGCAGCAGGGGGACAGGGGTCCACGAGCAGTACTTC.

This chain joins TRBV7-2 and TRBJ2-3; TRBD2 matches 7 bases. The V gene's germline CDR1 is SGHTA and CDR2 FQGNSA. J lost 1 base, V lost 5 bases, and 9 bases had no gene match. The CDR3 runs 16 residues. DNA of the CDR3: TGTGCCAGCAGCGCTACTAGCGTCCCCGGCACAGATACGCAGTATTTT. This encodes CASSATSVPGTDTQYF.

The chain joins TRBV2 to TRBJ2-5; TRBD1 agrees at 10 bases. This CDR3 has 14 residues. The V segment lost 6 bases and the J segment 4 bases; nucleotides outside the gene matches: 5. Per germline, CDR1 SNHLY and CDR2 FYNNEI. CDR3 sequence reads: CASRPDRGRETQYF. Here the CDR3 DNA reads TGTGCCAGCAGACCCGACAGGGGGCGAGAGACCCAGTACTTC.

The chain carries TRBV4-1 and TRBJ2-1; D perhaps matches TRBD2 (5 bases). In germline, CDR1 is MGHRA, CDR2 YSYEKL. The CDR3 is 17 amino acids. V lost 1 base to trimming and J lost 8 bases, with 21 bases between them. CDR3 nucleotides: TGCGCCAGCAGCCAAGGTGTAACGGTTTGGGGAGAGGATGAGCAGTTCTTC. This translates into CASSQGVTVWGEDEQFF.

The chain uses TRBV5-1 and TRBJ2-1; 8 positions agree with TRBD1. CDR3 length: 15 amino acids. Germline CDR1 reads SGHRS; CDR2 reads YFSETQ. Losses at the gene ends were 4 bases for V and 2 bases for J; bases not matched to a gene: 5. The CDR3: CASSGTGVPYNEQFF. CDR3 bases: TGCGCCAGCAGCGGGACAGGTGTACCCTACAATGAGCAGTTCTTC.

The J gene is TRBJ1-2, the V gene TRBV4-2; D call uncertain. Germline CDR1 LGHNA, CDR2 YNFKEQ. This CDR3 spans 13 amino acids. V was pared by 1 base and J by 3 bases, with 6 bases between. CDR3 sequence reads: CASSQATDYGYTF. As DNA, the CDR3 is TGTGCCAGCAGCCAAGCCACAGACTATGGCTACACCTTC.

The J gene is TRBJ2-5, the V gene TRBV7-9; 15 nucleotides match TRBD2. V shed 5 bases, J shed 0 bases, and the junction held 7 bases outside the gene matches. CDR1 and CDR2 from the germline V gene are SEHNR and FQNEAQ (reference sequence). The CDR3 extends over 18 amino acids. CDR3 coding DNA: TGTGCCAGCAGCACTGGGACTAGCGGGGGGTGGTACCAAGAGACCCAGTACTTC. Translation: CASSTGTSGGWYQETQYF. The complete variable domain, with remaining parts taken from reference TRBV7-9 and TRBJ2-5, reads DTGVSQNPRHKITKRGQNVTFRCDPISEHNRLYWYRQTLGQGPEFLTYFQNEAQLEKSRLLSDRFSAERPKGSFSTLEIQRTEQGDSAMYLCASSTGTSGGWYQETQYFGPGTRLLVL.

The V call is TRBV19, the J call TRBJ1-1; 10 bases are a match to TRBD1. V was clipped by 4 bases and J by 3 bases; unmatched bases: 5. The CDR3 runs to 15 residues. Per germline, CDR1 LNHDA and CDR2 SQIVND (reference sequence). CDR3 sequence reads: CASSTTGGADTEAFF. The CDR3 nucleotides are TGTGCCAGTAGTACGACAGGGGGCGCGGACACTGAAGCTTTCTTT.

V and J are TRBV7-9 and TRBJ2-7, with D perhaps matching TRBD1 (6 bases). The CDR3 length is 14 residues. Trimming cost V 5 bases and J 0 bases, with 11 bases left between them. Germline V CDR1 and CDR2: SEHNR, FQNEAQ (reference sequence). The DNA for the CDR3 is TGTGCCAGCAGCCCAACAGGGTCCTCCTACGAGCAGTACTTC. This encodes CASSPTGSSYEQYF.

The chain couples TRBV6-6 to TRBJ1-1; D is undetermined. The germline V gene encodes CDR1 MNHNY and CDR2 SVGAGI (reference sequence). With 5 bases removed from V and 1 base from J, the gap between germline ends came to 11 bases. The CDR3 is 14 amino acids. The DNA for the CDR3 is TGTGCCAGCAGTCACGGTCTGAGGAACACTGAAGCTTTCTTT. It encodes CASSHGLRNTEAFF.

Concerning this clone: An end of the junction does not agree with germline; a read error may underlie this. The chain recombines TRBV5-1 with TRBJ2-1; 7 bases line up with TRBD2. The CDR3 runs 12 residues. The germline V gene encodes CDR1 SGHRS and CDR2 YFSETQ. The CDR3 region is CASSRQGLTQLF. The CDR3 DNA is TGCGCCAGCAGCCGCCAGGGACTAACACAGCTCTTC.

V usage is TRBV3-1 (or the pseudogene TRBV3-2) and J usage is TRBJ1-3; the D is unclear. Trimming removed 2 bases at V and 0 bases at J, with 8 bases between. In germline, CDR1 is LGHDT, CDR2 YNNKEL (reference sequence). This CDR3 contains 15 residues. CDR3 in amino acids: CASSQSTRSGNTIYF. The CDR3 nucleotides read TGTGCCAGCAGCCAAAGTACGCGCTCTGGAAACACCATATATTTT.

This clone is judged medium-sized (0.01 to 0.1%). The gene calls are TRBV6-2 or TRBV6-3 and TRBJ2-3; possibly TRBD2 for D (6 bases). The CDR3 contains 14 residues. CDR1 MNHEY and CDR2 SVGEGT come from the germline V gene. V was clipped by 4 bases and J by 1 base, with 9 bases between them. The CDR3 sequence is CASSWGEGTDTQYF. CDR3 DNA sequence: TGTGCCAGCAGTTGGGGGGAGGGCACAGATACGCAGTATTTT.

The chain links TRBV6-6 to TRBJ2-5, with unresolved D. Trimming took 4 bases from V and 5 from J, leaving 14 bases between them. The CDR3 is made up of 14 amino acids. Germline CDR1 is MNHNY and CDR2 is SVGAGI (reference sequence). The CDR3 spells CASSWAGLKETQYF. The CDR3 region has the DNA TGTGCCAGCAGTTGGGCTGGGCTGAAGGAGACCCAGTACTTC.

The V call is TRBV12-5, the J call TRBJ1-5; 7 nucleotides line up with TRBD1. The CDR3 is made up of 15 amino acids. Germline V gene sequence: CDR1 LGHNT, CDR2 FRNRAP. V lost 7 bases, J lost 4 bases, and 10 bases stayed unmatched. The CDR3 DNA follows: TGTGCTAGTGTTGGAGGGTCAGGGGGAAATCAGCCCCAGCATTTT. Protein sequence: CASVGGSGGNQPQHF. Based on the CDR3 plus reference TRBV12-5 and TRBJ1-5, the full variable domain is DARVTQTPRHKVTEMGQEVTMRCQPILGHNTVFWYRQTMMQGLELLAYFRNRAPLDDSGMPKDRFSAEMPDATLATLKIQPSEPRDSAVYFCASVGGSGGNQPQHFGDGTRLSIL.

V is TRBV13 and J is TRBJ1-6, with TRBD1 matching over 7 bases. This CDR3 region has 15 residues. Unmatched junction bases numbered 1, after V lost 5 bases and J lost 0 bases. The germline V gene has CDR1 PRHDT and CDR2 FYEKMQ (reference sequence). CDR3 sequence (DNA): TGTGCCAGCAGCCGACAGGGCTCCTATAATTCACCCCTCCACTTT. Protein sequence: CASSRQGSYNSPLHF.

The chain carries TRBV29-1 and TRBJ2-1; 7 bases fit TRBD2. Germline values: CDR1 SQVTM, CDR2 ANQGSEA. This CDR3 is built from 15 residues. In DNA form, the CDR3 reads TGCAGTCACTCCCGGCGGGGGAGCTCCTACAATGAGCAGTTCTTC. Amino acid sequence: CSHSRRGSSYNEQFF.

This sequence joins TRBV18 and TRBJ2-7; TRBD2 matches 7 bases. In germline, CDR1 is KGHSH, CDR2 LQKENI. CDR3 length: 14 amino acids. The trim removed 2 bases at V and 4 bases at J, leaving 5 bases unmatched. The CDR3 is CASSPGGGWYEQYF. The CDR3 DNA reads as TGTGCCAGCTCACCAGGCGGGGGATGGTACGAGCAGTACTTC.

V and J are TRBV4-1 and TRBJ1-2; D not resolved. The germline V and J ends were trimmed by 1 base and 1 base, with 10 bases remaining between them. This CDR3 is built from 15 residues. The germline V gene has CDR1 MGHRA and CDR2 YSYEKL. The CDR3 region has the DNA TGCGCCAGCAGCCAAGGATCCGCGCTTAACTATGGCTACACCTTC. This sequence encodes CASSQGSALNYGYTF.

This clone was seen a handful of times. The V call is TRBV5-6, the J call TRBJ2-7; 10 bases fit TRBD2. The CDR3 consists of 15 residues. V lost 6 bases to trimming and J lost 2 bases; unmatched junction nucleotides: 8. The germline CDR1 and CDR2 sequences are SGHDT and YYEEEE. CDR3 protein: CASNLLAGETYEQYF. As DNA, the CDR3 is TGTGCCAGCAACCTCCTAGCGGGGGAAACCTACGAGCAGTACTTC.

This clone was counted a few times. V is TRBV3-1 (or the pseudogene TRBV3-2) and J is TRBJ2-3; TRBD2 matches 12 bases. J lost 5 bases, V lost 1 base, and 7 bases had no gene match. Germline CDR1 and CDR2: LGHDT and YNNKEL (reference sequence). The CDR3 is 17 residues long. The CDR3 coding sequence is TGTGCCAGCAGCCAAGGACTAGCGGGGGCCGGGGAAGATACGCAGTATTTT. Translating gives CASSQGLAGAGEDTQYF.

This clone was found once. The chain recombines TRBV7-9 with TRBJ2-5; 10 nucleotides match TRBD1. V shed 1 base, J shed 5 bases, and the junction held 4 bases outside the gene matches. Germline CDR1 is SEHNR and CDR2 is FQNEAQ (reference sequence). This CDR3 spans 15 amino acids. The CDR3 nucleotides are TGTGCCAGCAGCTTAGGGGACAGGGGTATGGAGACCCAGTACTTC. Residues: CASSLGDRGMETQYF.

CDR3 nucleotide sequence: TGTGCCAGCTCACCACTGATAAGCCGTGGTGAAAAACTGTTTTTT. This codes for CASSPLISRGEKLFF. The chain has TRBV18 and TRBJ1-4; D uncertain. The V end lost 1 base, the J end lost 7 bases, and 13 bases lay between the germline ends. The germline V gene encodes CDR1 KGHSH and CDR2 LQKENI. The CDR3 loop spans 15 amino acids.

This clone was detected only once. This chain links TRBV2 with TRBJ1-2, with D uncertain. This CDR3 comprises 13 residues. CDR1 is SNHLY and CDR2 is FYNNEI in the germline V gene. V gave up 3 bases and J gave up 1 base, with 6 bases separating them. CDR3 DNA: TGTGCCAGCAGTGAGGGCAGTAACTATGGCTACACCTTC. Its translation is CASSEGSNYGYTF.

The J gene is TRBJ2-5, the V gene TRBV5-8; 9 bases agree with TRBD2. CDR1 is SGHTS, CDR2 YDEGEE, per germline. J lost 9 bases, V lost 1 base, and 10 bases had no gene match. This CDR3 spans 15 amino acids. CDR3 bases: TGTGCCAGCAGCTTGAATTTCCTAGCGGGGTGGTCCCAGTACTTC. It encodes CASSLNFLAGWSQYF.

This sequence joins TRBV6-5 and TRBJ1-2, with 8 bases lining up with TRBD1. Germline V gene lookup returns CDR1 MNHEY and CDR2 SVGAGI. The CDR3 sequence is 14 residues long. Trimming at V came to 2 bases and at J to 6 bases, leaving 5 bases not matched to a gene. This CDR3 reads CASSYVPGGDGYTF. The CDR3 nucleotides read TGTGCCAGCAGTTACGTCCCAGGGGGCGATGGCTACACCTTC.